The sequence of this TCR beta chain was determined in a study of blood T cell repertoires in COVID-19. Study-level background: Samples of COVID-19 (acute and convalescent) were obtained from the United States, Italy and Spain. Sources were T cells, B-cell-depleted T cells, or PBMCs; the material itself was cDNA or gDNA.

CDR3 length equals 15 residues. Germline V gene data show CDR1 as SGHVS and CDR2 as FQNEAQ. Trimming took 5 bases from V and 4 from J, leaving 15 bases between them. This clone has a handful of counts. Generated by immunoSEQ multiplex PCR, the TCRdb table keeps only in-frame clones and is missing some. Among some 90,000 clones listed, roughly 89% were seen once. V is TRBV7-8 and J is TRBJ2-1; a weak D match, TRBD2 (6 bases). This clonotype was sampled from a woman of 80 years or more with active COVID-19. Sequenced input: peripheral blood. DNA of the CDR3: TGTGCCAGCAGCAGCCGGGACTTCAATTACAATGAGCAGTTCTTC. Translation: CASSSRDFNYNEQFF.